Included here is one T cell receptor (beta chain) sequence, with context. The V gene's germline CDR1 is SGHAT and CDR2 FQNNGV. V was trimmed by 7 bases and J by 0 bases, leaving 3 bases between them. The CDR3 covers 11 residues. This record belongs to a study of blood T cell repertoires in COVID-19. Study as a whole: Researchers got acute and convalescent COVID-19 samples from the United States, Italy and Spain.

In Seattle, patients joined the study during active infection and were tracked longitudinally. Authors' methods: Amplification with reference gene primers provided the estimates of nucleated cell counts. Only in-frame clones appear in the TCRdb table, and some are missing; sequencing was by immunoSEQ multiplex PCR. Clone size and the V and J calls come from that table; the DNA yielded D and trimming. This sample has a few hundred thousand clones, with about four fifths found just once. This chain links TRBV11-2 with TRBJ1-1, with D hard to call. This clonotype was sampled from a person between 70 and 80 years old with COVID-19, enrolled during active disease. What was sequenced was peripheral blood. Here the CDR3 DNA reads TGTGCCAGCACCATGAACACTGAAGCTTTCTTT. Translating gives CASTMNTEAFF.